This entry concerns a single T cell receptor beta chain. The data stem from a study of blood T cell repertoires in COVID-19. About the study: The samples span acute and convalescent COVID-19 from the United States, Italy and Spain.

Between the trimmed V and J ends, which lost 3 bases and 7 bases, there was a span of 13 bases. The CDR3 length is 14 residues. CDR1 and CDR2 from the germline V gene are SGHRS and YFSETQ. Using immunoSEQ multiplex PCR, the repertoire was profiled, and TCRdb retains in-frame clones only, with some absent. The table has about 280,000 clones, around 86% seen once. This rearrangement joins TRBV5-1 to TRBJ1-4, with D uncertain. The clonotype was recovered from a man aged 50 or older with acute or convalescent COVID-19. Sequencing input: peripheral blood. CDR3 bases: TGCGCCAGCAGCTACTTCGGGGAAAGTGAAAAACTGTTTTTT. This encodes CASSYFGESEKLFF.